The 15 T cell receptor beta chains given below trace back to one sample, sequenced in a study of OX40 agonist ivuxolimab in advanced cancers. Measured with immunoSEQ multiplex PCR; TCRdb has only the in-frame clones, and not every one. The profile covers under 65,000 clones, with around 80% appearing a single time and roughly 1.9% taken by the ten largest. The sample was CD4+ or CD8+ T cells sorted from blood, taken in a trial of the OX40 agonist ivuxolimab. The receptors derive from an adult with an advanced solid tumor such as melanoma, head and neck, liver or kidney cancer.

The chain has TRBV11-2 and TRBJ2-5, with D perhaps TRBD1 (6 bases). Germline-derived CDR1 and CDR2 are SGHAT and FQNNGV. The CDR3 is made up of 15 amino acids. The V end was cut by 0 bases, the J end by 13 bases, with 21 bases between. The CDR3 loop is CASSLEPGTFFGGYF. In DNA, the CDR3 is TGTGCCAGCAGCTTAGAGCCCGGGACATTTTTTGGAGGGTACTTC.

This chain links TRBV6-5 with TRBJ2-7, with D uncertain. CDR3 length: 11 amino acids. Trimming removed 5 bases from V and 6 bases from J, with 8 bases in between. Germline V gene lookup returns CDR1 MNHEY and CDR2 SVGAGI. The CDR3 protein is CASSSIGEQYF. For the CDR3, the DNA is TGTGCCAGCAGTAGTATCGGCGAGCAGTACTTC.

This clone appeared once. The CDR3 is CASSLALGAKAPLHF. CDR3 coding DNA: TGTGCCAGCAGCTTAGCCCTGGGGGCGAAGGCACCCCTCCACTTT. The chain uses TRBV11-2 and TRBJ1-6; D is perhaps TRBD1 (6 bases). Deletions cut 1 base from V and 11 bases from J, with 15 bases between. Germline CDR1 reads SGHAT; CDR2 reads FQNNGV. This CDR3 is built from 15 residues.

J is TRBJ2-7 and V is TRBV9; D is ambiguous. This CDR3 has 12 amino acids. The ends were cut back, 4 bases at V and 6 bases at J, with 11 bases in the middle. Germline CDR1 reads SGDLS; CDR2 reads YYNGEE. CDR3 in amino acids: CASSSLGLEQYF. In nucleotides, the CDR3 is TGTGCCAGCAGCTCCCTCGGCCTCGAGCAGTACTTC.

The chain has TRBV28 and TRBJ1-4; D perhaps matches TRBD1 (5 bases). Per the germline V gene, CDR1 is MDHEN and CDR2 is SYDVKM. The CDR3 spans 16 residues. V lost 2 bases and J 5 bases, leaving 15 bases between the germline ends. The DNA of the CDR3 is TGTGCCAGCAGTTTACTCAGGGTCGGTCAAAATGAAAAACTGTTTTTT. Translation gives CASSLLRVGQNEKLFF.

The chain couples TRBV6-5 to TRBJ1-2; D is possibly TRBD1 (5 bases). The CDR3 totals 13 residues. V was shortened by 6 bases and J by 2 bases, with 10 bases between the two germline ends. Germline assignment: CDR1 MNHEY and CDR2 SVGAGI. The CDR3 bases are TGTGCCAGCAGGACAGACTTAAACTATGGCTACACCTTC. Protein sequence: CASRTDLNYGYTF.

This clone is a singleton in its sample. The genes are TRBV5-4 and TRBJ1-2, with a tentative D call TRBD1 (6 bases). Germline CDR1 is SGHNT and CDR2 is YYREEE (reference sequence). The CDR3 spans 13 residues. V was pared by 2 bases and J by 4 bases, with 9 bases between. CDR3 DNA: TGTGCCAGCAGCTTCCTGACAGGCTATGGCTACACCTTC. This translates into CASSFLTGYGYTF. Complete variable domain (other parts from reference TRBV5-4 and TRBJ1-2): ETGVTQSPTHLIKTRGQQVTLRCSSQSGHNTVSWYQQALGQGPQFIFQYYREEENGRGNFPPRFSGLQFPNYSSELNVNALELDDSALYLCASSFLTGYGYTFGSGTRLTVV.

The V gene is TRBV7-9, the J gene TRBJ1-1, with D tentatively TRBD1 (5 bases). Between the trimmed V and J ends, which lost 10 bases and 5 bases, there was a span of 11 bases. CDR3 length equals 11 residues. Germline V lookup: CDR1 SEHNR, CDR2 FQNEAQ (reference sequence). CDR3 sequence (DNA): TGTGCCATCGCAGGGCAAACTGAAGCTTTCTTT. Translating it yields CAIAGQTEAFF.

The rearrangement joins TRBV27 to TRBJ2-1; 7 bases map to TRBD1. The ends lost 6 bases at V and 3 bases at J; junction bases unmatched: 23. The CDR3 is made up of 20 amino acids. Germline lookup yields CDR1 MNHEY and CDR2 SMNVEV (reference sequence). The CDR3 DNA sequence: TGTGCCAGCAGACTACAGGGGACGATTTGGTCGTCGATAGTCTACAATGAGCAGTTCTTC. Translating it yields CASRLQGTIWSSIVYNEQFF.

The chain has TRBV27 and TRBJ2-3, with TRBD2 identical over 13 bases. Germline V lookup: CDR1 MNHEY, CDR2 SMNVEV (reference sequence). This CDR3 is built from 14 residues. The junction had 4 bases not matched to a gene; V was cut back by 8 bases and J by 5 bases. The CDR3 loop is CASGGLAGEDTQYF. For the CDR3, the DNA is TGTGCCAGCGGTGGACTAGCGGGAGAAGATACGCAGTATTTT.

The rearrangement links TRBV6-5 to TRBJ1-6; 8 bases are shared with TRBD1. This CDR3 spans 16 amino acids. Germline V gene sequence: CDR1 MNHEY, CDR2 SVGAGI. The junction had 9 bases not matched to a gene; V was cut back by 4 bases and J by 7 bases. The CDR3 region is CASSLSGTGRNSPLHF. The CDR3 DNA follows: TGTGCCAGCAGTTTATCCGGGACAGGTAGAAATTCACCCCTCCACTTT.

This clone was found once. The CDR3: CASSYSGDSNQPQHF. DNA for the CDR3: TGTGCCAGCAGTTACTCGGGGGATAGCAATCAGCCCCAGCATTTT. The chain combines TRBV6-5 with TRBJ1-5, with D maybe TRBD1 (5 bases). The germline gives CDR1 MNHEY, CDR2 SVGAGI. V lost 0 bases and J 0 bases, leaving 6 bases between the germline ends. The CDR3 extends over 15 amino acids.

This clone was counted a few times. This CDR3 reads CASSIAQGAGKLFF. The CDR3 DNA is TGTGCCAGTAGTATAGCCCAGGGGGCAGGAAAACTGTTTTTT. V usage is TRBV19 and J usage is TRBJ1-4, with 8 bases identical to TRBD1. The trim removed 1 base at V and 10 bases at J, leaving 5 bases unmatched. The CDR3 loop spans 14 amino acids. The germline V gene encodes CDR1 LNHDA and CDR2 SQIVND (reference sequence).

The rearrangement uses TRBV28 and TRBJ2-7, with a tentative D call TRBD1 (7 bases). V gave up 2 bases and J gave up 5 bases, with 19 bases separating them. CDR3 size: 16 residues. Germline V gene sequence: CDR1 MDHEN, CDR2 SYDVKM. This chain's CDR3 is CASSLGGTAGKHEQYF. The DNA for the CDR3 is TGTGCCAGCAGTTTAGGGGGGACAGCTGGTAAACACGAGCAGTACTTC.

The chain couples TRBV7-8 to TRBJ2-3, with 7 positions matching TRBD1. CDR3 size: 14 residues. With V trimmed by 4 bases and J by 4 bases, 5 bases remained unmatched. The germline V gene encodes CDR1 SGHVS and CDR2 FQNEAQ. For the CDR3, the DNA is TGTGCCAGCAGCTCCACAGGGGTTGCAGATACGCAGTATTTT. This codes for CASSSTGVADTQYF.